These 27 T cell receptor beta chains originate from one sample sequenced in a study of cytomegalovirus exposure and HLA in healthy donors. 60 Vbeta and 13 Jbeta primers were used in PCR. This table comes from immunoSEQ multiplex PCR, and its TCRdb copy is limited to in-frame clones, with some not included. The sample holds 70,000 to 85,000 clones. Material for sequencing was PBMCs. These receptors came from a female donor in good health and CMV-seropositive.

The chain is built from TRBV4-1 and TRBJ1-2; 8 positions match TRBD1. Germline CDR1 reads MGHRA; CDR2 reads YSYEKL. The CDR3 covers 18 residues. Trimming cost V 1 base and J 4 bases; bases outside gene matches: 14. CDR3 coding DNA: TGCGCCAGCAGCCAAGGCGGGACAGGAGCCCTTTTTAGCTATGGCTACACCTTC. Amino acid sequence: CASSQGGTGALFSYGYTF.

The chain combines TRBV18 with TRBJ2-7; 11 positions match TRBD2. The V and J ends lost 3 bases and 3 bases, in that order; junction bases with no gene match: 16. Germline CDR1 reads KGHSH; CDR2 reads LQKENI. This CDR3 spans 19 amino acids. The CDR3 bases are TGTGCCAGCTCACCCCCAGGACAGAGGCTAGCGGGAGGCCGCTACGAGCAGTACTTC. As protein: CASSPPGQRLAGGRYEQYF.

The chain has TRBV28 and TRBJ1-4; 9 nucleotides agree with TRBD1. The CDR3 runs 13 residues. V gave up 2 bases and J gave up 10 bases; unmatched junction bases: 2. Germline V gene data show CDR1 as MDHEN and CDR2 as SYDVKM. The CDR3 here is CASSLGQGIKLFF. CDR3 sequence (DNA): TGTGCCAGCAGTTTAGGACAGGGGATAAAACTGTTTTTT.

The chain uses TRBV20-1 and TRBJ2-2; possible D gene TRBD1, 5 bases. Trimming took 5 bases from V and 8 from J, leaving 9 bases between them. The CDR3 is 11 amino acids. Germline CDR1 and CDR2: DFQATT and SNEGSKA (reference sequence). CDR3 bases: TGCAGTGCTCGGCAGGGTGGGGAGCTGTTTTTT. It yields the protein CSARQGGELFF.

Remarks on this clone: This is likely a read error, given that the CDR3 carries no conserved phenylalanine or tryptophan at its end. Because the CDR3's place on the DNA is in doubt, the DNA is left out and the CDR3 is given as listed by TCRdb. V gene TRBV21-1 combines with J gene TRBJ2-4; TRBD1, the D gene given by the table, was not confirmed from the DNA. TRBV21-1 is a pseudogene segment. A total of 11 residues make up the CDR3, ends included. The CDR3 region is CASSNGTSKGV.

The chain joins TRBV30 to TRBJ2-1, with 9 bases fitting TRBD2. Germline CDR1 is GTSNPN and CDR2 is SVGIG (reference sequence). With V trimmed by 3 bases and J by 0 bases, 3 bases remained unmatched. The CDR3 length is 15 residues. CDR3 nucleotides: TGTGCCTGGAGCCAACTAGCGGGCTCCTACAATGAGCAGTTCTTC. This gives the protein CAWSQLAGSYNEQFF. The whole variable domain, remainder taken from reference TRBV30 and TRBJ2-1, is SQTIHQWPATLVQPVGSPLSLECTVEGTSNPNLYWYRQAAGRGLQLLFYSVGIGQISSEVPQNLSASRPQDRQFILSSKKLLLSDSGFYLCAWSQLAGSYNEQFFGPGTRLTVL.

With respect to this clone: Other DNA sequences in the same sample also yield this CDR3. This sequence joins TRBV5-1 and TRBJ2-3; a weak D match, TRBD2 (5 bases). V lost 0 bases to trimming and J lost 6 bases, with 5 bases between them. The CDR3 totals 12 residues. In germline, CDR1 is SGHRS, CDR2 YFSETQ. The CDR3 spells CASSLGGDTQYF. DNA of the CDR3: TGCGCCAGCAGCTTGGGCGGGGATACGCAGTATTTT.

Points on this clone: At one of its ends the junction is not consistent with the germline gene, which may arise from a read error. The V and J genes are TRBV28 and TRBJ2-7, with D unclear. CDR1 and CDR2 from the germline V gene are MDHEN and SYDVKM. CDR3 size: 11 residues. Here the CDR3 DNA reads TGTGTCAGCAGTTCTCCCCCTGAGCAGTACTTC. This translates into CVSSSPPEQYF.

The chain combines TRBV5-1 with TRBJ1-1; 12 bases map to TRBD1. The J segment lost 7 bases and the V segment lost 3 bases, leaving 7 bases of the junction unmatched. CDR1 and CDR2 from the germline V gene are SGHRS and YFSETQ. The CDR3 length is 15 residues. CDR3: CASSSGQGADIEAFF. CDR3 sequence (DNA): TGCGCCAGCAGCTCGGGACAGGGGGCAGACATTGAAGCTTTCTTT.

The chain is built from TRBV15 and TRBJ1-6; the D gene is possibly TRBD1 (6 bases). With 5 bases removed from V and 7 bases from J, the gap between germline ends came to 12 bases. Germline V gene sequence: CDR1 LNHNV, CDR2 YYDKDF (reference sequence). The CDR3 has 14 amino acids. The DNA for the CDR3 is TGTGCCACCAGCGGCCCCGACAGGAATTCACCCCTCCACTTT. Translated: CATSGPDRNSPLHF.

CDR3 DNA sequence: TGTGCCAGTCAGGGAGGGAATGAGCAGTTCTTC. This sequence encodes CASQGGNEQFF. J is TRBJ2-1 and V is TRBV19; 7 nucleotides agree with TRBD2. This CDR3 region has 11 residues. J lost 7 bases, V lost 8 bases, and 2 bases had no gene match. Per the germline V gene, CDR1 is LNHDA and CDR2 is SQIVND (reference sequence).

V and J are TRBV6-1 and TRBJ1-1; D call uncertain. CDR1 and CDR2 from the germline V gene are MNHNS and SASEGT. The V end lost 6 bases, the J end lost 0 bases, and 14 bases lay between the germline ends. There are 15 residues in the CDR3. CDR3 loop: CASSRQVFVNTEAFF. The CDR3 coding sequence is TGTGCCAGCAGCCGCCAGGTTTTTGTGAACACTGAAGCTTTCTTT.

The J gene is TRBJ2-7, the V gene TRBV19, with TRBD1 matching over 11 bases. This CDR3 spans 18 amino acids. Looked up from germline, CDR1 is LNHDA and CDR2 is SQIVND (reference sequence). The ends lost 1 base at V and 6 bases at J; junction bases unmatched: 14. The DNA for the CDR3 is TGTGCCAGTAGTATAGCTCCCAACGCCTGGACAGGGGGCCGCGAGCAGTACTTC. Its translation is CASSIAPNAWTGGREQYF. The full variable domain, its missing parts supplied by reference TRBV19 and TRBJ2-7, is DGGITQSPKYLFRKEGQNVTLSCEQNLNHDAMYWYRQDPGQGLRLIYYSQIVNDFQKGDIAEGYSVSREKKESFPLTVTSAQKNPTAFYLCASSIAPNAWTGGREQYFGPGTRLTVT.

V usage is TRBV7-2 and J usage is TRBJ2-5; TRBD2 might be the D (8 bases). From germline, CDR1 is SGHTA and CDR2 FQGNSA. The CDR3 is 19 residues long. The V gene lost 3 bases and the J gene lost 6 bases, with 29 bases spanning the gap. CDR3 loop: CASSLTGSQRSGNQQTQYF. The CDR3 DNA reads as TGTGCCAGCAGCTTGACAGGGTCCCAGCGTAGCGGGAATCAACAGACCCAGTACTTC.

This chain connects TRBV18 to TRBJ2-4, with D tentatively TRBD1 (5 bases). Germline CDR1 and CDR2: KGHSH and LQKENI. This CDR3 contains 18 residues. V was cut by 2 bases and J by 0 bases, with 17 bases left in between. This CDR3 reads CASSPSRGSLSAKNIQYF. The CDR3 coding sequence is TGTGCCAGCTCACCAAGTAGGGGTTCCCTGTCAGCCAAAAACATTCAGTACTTC.

The chain couples TRBV5-4 to TRBJ2-5, with D possibly TRBD1 on 6 matching bases. CDR1 SGHNT and CDR2 YYREEE come from the germline V gene (reference sequence). This CDR3 has 17 residues. The germline V and J ends were trimmed by 2 bases and 2 bases, with 19 bases remaining between them. As DNA, the CDR3 is TGTGCCAGCAGCTTAAGTGTAGGGATACAGGGTCAAGAGACCCAGTACTTC. Its protein product is CASSLSVGIQGQETQYF.

The V gene is TRBV18, the J gene TRBJ1-2; 7 nucleotides match TRBD1. This CDR3 region has 14 residues. Germline loops: CDR1 KGHSH, CDR2 LQKENI. J gave up 8 bases and V 3 bases, and 9 bases lay outside the gene matches. CDR3 DNA sequence: TGTGCCAGCTCACCGGGACAGTCCCTGGGCGGCTACACCTTC. As protein: CASSPGQSLGGYTF.

The rearrangement links TRBV6-5 to TRBJ2-1; D is undetermined. There are 16 residues in the CDR3. Germline V gene lookup returns CDR1 MNHEY and CDR2 SVGAGI. The V end was cut by 0 bases, the J end by 7 bases, with 16 bases between. The chain's CDR3 is CASSYSLVQTRNEQFF. In DNA, the CDR3 is TGTGCCAGCAGTTACTCGCTGGTTCAGACAAGGAATGAGCAGTTCTTC.

The genes are TRBV18 and TRBJ1-5; no clear D. CDR3 size: 14 residues. Germline V gene data show CDR1 as KGHSH and CDR2 as LQKENI. V lost 5 bases and J lost 1, with 9 bases in between. CDR3 in DNA: TGTGCCAGCTCAGGGAGTGGGAGCAATCAGCCCCAGCATTTT. This sequence encodes CASSGSGSNQPQHF.

The chain couples TRBV28 to TRBJ2-7, with 8 bases lining up with TRBD2. This CDR3 is built from 13 residues. Germline V gene lookup returns CDR1 MDHEN and CDR2 SYDVKM. Unmatched junction bases numbered 4, after V lost 4 bases and J lost 5 bases. CDR3 DNA: TGTGCCAGCAGTTCGGGAGGGGTCCACGAGCAGTACTTC. It yields the protein CASSSGGVHEQYF.

V gene TRBV6-5 combines with J gene TRBJ2-1; perhaps TRBD2 as D (6 bases). The CDR3 consists of 15 residues. Germline CDR1 and CDR2: MNHEY and SVGAGI. V was cut by 6 bases and J by 5 bases, with 17 bases left in between. CDR3 sequence: CASSHYRERDNEQFF. DNA of the CDR3: TGTGCCAGCAGCCACTACCGAGAGCGGGACAATGAGCAGTTCTTC.

This sequence joins TRBV28 and TRBJ2-1; TRBD2 aligns across 9 bases. Germline V gene lookup returns CDR1 MDHEN and CDR2 SYDVKM. The CDR3 runs 13 residues. With V trimmed by 9 bases and J by 3 bases, 3 bases remained unmatched. CDR3 sequence reads: CASFSGSYNEQFF. CDR3 coding DNA: TGTGCCAGTTTTAGCGGGAGCTACAATGAGCAGTTCTTC.

The rearrangement joins TRBV5-1 to TRBJ2-7; no clear D. The CDR3 sequence is 13 residues long. V was clipped by 0 bases and J by 2 bases, with 6 bases between them. The V gene's germline CDR1 is SGHRS and CDR2 YFSETQ. CDR3 loop: CASSLAETYEQYF. The CDR3 DNA is TGCGCCAGCAGCTTGGCCGAGACCTACGAGCAGTACTTC.

V and J are TRBV28 and TRBJ1-1; 9 bases agree with TRBD1. The V segment lost 5 bases and the J segment 0 bases; nucleotides outside the gene matches: 4. Germline V gene data show CDR1 as MDHEN and CDR2 as SYDVKM. This CDR3 comprises 15 residues. The CDR3 loop is CASSRRQGVNTEAFF. The CDR3 coding sequence is TGTGCCAGCAGTCGTAGACAGGGGGTGAACACTGAAGCTTTCTTT.

This chain joins TRBV19 and TRBJ1-3; D unresolved. There are 15 residues in the CDR3. V was pared by 4 bases and J by 0 bases, with 10 bases between. From germline, CDR1 is LNHDA and CDR2 SQIVND (reference sequence). The CDR3 region is CASSTRTPSGNTIYF. CDR3 DNA sequence: TGTGCCAGTAGTACCCGGACTCCCTCTGGAAACACCATATATTTT.

This rearrangement joins TRBV30 to TRBJ1-3, with TRBD1 as a possible D gene (6 bases). Germline V gives CDR1 GTSNPN, CDR2 SVGIG (reference sequence). The germline V and J ends were trimmed by 5 bases and 0 bases, with 8 bases remaining between them. There are 13 residues in the CDR3. The CDR3 sequence is CAWDRTSGNTIYF. Here the CDR3 DNA reads TGTGCCTGGGACAGGACCTCTGGAAACACCATATATTTT.

The chain employs TRBV27 and TRBJ2-7; 11 bases are shared with TRBD1. V gave up 8 bases and J gave up 4 bases; unmatched junction bases: 7. CDR3 size: 14 residues. In germline, CDR1 is MNHEY, CDR2 SMNVEV (reference sequence). CDR3 nucleotides: TGTGCCAGCGCTCCCGGGACAGGGGGATACGAGCAGTACTTC. Its protein is CASAPGTGGYEQYF.